What follows describes a single T cell receptor beta chain. These data are taken from a study of blood T cell repertoires in COVID-19. For the study at large: Material from acute and convalescent COVID-19 was sourced from the United States, Italy and Spain. PBMCs, B-cell-depleted T cells, or T cells were the source of the cDNA or gDNA that made up the material.

The V gene lost 4 bases and the J gene lost 4 bases, with 8 bases spanning the gap. Germline V gives CDR1 SGHAT, CDR2 FQNNGV. This CDR3 contains 13 residues. In the study's own analysis: The assay estimated nucleated cells by amplifying reference gene primers. Libraries were prepared by immunoSEQ multiplex PCR; TCRdb keeps only in-frame clonotypes and omits some of them. V, J and clone size reflect that table, while D and trimming were determined from the DNA. The repertoire consists of 35,000 or so clones, with about 87% occurring once and the leading ten covering around 57%. The TCR sequence derives from a man aged 65 to 85 with acute or convalescent COVID-19. The chain carries TRBV11-2 and TRBJ1-3, with D uncertain. Sequencing was performed on peripheral blood. CDR3 sequence reads: CASSSSPGNTIYF. The CDR3 bases are TGTGCCAGCAGCTCGAGTCCGGGAAACACCATATATTTT.